These 10 T cell receptor beta chains were all obtained from the same sample, sequenced in a study of cytomegalovirus exposure and HLA in healthy donors. 60 Vbeta and 13 Jbeta primers were used in PCR. Libraries were prepared by immunoSEQ multiplex PCR; TCRdb keeps only in-frame clonotypes and omits some of them. The sample lists around 150,000 clones, 77% occurring once. The specimen was PBMCs. The receptors shown here come from a male donor in good health and CMV-seropositive.

With regard to this clone: Sequence at one end of the junction differs from germline and may be a read error. CDR3 sequence reads: CSSSQGGNTEAFF. CDR3 in DNA: TGTTCCAGCAGCCAAGGGGGAAACACTGAAGCTTTCTTT. The gene calls are TRBV7-9 and TRBJ1-1; perhaps TRBD1 as D (6 bases). The CDR3 has 13 amino acids. The germline gives CDR1 SEHNR, CDR2 FQNEAQ (reference sequence). The entire variable domain, with the rest obtained from reference TRBV7-9 and TRBJ1-1, is as follows: DTGVSQNPRHKITKRGQNVTFRCDPISEHNRLYWYRQTLGQGPEFLTYFQNEAQLEKSRLLSDRFSAERPKGSFSTLEIQRTEQGDSAMYLCSSSQGGNTEAFFGQGTRLTVV.

V usage is TRBV5-4 and J usage is TRBJ2-5; 7 bases are shared with TRBD1. Germline assignment: CDR1 SGHNT and CDR2 YYREEE (reference sequence). This CDR3 has 13 residues. V lost 4 bases to trimming and J lost 2 bases; unmatched junction nucleotides: 2. Here the CDR3 DNA reads TGTGCCAGCAGCCGGGACAGACAAGAGACCCAGTACTTC. This gives the protein CASSRDRQETQYF.

The chain is built from TRBV5-1 and TRBJ2-7; no reliable D call. The length of the CDR3 is 12 residues. The germline CDR1 and CDR2 sequences are SGHRS and YFSETQ. Deletions cut 4 bases from V and 5 bases from J, with 10 bases between. DNA of the CDR3: TGCGCCAGCAGCCTAAAGATGGACGAGCAGTACTTC. Its protein product is CASSLKMDEQYF.

This clone has only a few counts. The rearrangement links TRBV18 to TRBJ2-7; possible D gene TRBD1, 5 bases. This CDR3 is built from 13 residues. Trimming stripped 6 bases from V and 2 bases from J, with 11 bases between. CDR1 KGHSH and CDR2 LQKENI come from the germline V gene. CDR3 sequence (DNA): TGTGCCAGCTCCCCGACAGCGACCTACGAGCAGTACTTC. Amino acid sequence: CASSPTATYEQYF.

This chain joins TRBV6-6 and TRBJ1-2, with D perhaps matching TRBD1 (6 bases). Germline values: CDR1 MNHNY, CDR2 SVGAGI (reference sequence). This CDR3 has 16 amino acids. Trimming removed 6 bases at V and 4 bases at J, with 21 bases between. The CDR3 sequence: CASSQPGQSLVYGYTF. CDR3 nucleotides: TGTGCCAGCAGCCAACCGGGACAAAGCCTGGTCTATGGCTACACCTTC.

The gene calls are TRBV28 and TRBJ1-5; D might be TRBD1 (5 bases). V was trimmed by 3 bases and J by 3 bases, leaving 12 bases between them. Looked up from germline, CDR1 is MDHEN and CDR2 is SYDVKM. CDR3 size: 15 residues. CDR3 nucleotide sequence: TGTGCCAGCAGTTTCGTCAGGGTTGACAATCAGCCCCAGCATTTT. Its protein product is CASSFVRVDNQPQHF.

The chain links TRBV4-1 to TRBJ2-7, with TRBD1 as a possible D gene (6 bases). V lost 0 bases, J lost 3 bases, and 18 bases lay in between. This CDR3 comprises 17 residues. Germline V gene sequence: CDR1 MGHRA, CDR2 YSYEKL. The CDR3, as DNA: TGCGCCAGCAGCCAAGACCAGAGGGCAGGGGTGGTCTACGAGCAGTACTTC. This codes for CASSQDQRAGVVYEQYF.

The chain joins TRBV6-1 to TRBJ1-4, with D perhaps matching TRBD1 (6 bases). The germline CDR1 and CDR2 sequences are MNHNS and SASEGT. V was cut by 5 bases and J by 7 bases, with 14 bases left in between. This CDR3 is 14 amino acids long. Here the CDR3 DNA reads TGTGCCAGCAGTACAACAGGGCAGAGTGAAAAACTGTTTTTT. This codes for CASSTTGQSEKLFF.

The chain uses TRBV5-6 and TRBJ2-7, with D possibly TRBD1 on 6 matching bases. The CDR3 is made up of 13 amino acids. CDR1 is SGHDT and CDR2 is YYEEEE in the germline V gene. Trimming stripped 3 bases from V and 2 bases from J, with 9 bases between. CDR3: CASSSGTTYEQYF. In nucleotides, the CDR3 is TGTGCCAGCAGCTCCGGGACAACCTACGAGCAGTACTTC.

The V call is TRBV7-2, the J call TRBJ2-7, with 7 nucleotides matching TRBD1. Germline CDR1 SGHTA, CDR2 FQGNSA. V shed 5 bases, J shed 2 bases, and the junction held 6 bases outside the gene matches. The CDR3 is made up of 14 amino acids. CDR3 sequence (DNA): TGTGCCAGCAGCACACAAACAGGGGCCTACGAGCAGTACTTC. The encoded protein is CASSTQTGAYEQYF.